The entry below gives a single TCR beta chain sequence along with its context. What it binds is unknown. The source of the sample is a study of cytomegalovirus exposure and HLA in healthy donors. CDR3 length: 15 residues. The J segment lost 7 bases and the V segment lost 7 bases, leaving 9 bases of the junction unmatched. Germline CDR1 MNHNS, CDR2 SASEGT. Findings and caveats of the study: In a later analysis, TCR beta V- and J-gene trimming was associated with a missense DCLRE1C variant.

PCR used 60 Vbeta primers and 13 Jbeta primers. Measured with immunoSEQ multiplex PCR; TCRdb has only the in-frame clones, and not every one. This sample carries around 140,000 clones, about 80% of them seen once, and the ten largest clones take 1.4% to 1.5%. The receptor comes from a man aged 25-45 years in good health and CMV-seropositive. The sample taken for sequencing was PBMCs. The chain couples TRBV6-1 to TRBJ1-6, with 8 bases lining up with TRBD1. The CDR3: CASTGQGARNSPLHF. CDR3 bases: TGTGCCAGCACAGGGCAGGGGGCGAGGAATTCACCCCTCCACTTT.